Each of the 23 T cell receptor beta chains below was sequenced from the same sample in a study of shared clonotypes between healthy human individuals. Only CD45RO-negative cells positively selected for CCR7 counted as naive CD8 cells, so terminally differentiated effector memory CD45RA+ cells were excluded. Profiling relied on immunoSEQ multiplex PCR, and the TCRdb table lists in-frame clones only, not all of them. This table has around 2.1 million clones, about 92% appearing once. The sequenced material came from naive CD8+ T cells from PBMCs. The receptors derive from a man younger than 30 in good health. Some clones in this sample may be carry-over from other donors' samples.

The rearrangement links TRBV7-9 to TRBJ1-2; a possible D gene is TRBD1 (5 bases). V was trimmed by 5 bases and J by 3 bases, leaving 13 bases between them. Germline CDR1 is SEHNR and CDR2 is FQNEAQ (reference sequence). The CDR3 sequence is 14 residues long. The CDR3 coding sequence is TGTGCCAGCAGCCCCGGTGGGGGTGACTATGGCTACACCTTC. Residues: CASSPGGGDYGYTF. The whole variable domain, filled in from reference TRBV7-9 and TRBJ1-2, reads DTGVSQNPRHKITKRGQNVTFRCDPISEHNRLYWYRQTLGQGPEFLTYFQNEAQLEKSRLLSDRFSAERPKGSFSTLEIQRTEQGDSAMYLCASSPGGGDYGYTFGSGTRLTVV.

The chain couples TRBV10-2 to TRBJ2-1, with 11 bases fitting TRBD2. This CDR3 has 16 amino acids. Germline V gene sequence: CDR1 WSHSY, CDR2 SAAADI. Trimming at V came to 5 bases and at J to 2 bases, leaving 5 bases not matched to a gene. The CDR3 bases are TGCGCCAGCAGTAGACTAGCGGGGACAGCCTACAATGAGCAGTTCTTC. This sequence encodes CASSRLAGTAYNEQFF.

The V and J genes are TRBV28 and TRBJ2-7; no clear D gene. The V end was cut by 6 bases, the J end by 0 bases, with 21 bases between. CDR1 and CDR2 from the germline V gene are MDHEN and SYDVKM. The CDR3 spans 17 residues. CDR3 DNA: TGTGCCAGCAGCCGCCGGACCGCTACTCTGAGCTCCTACGAGCAGTACTTC. Its protein product is CASSRRTATLSSYEQYF.

This clone was recorded only once. V is TRBV6-5 and J is TRBJ2-3; 8 bases are a match to TRBD1. CDR1 and CDR2 from the germline V gene are MNHEY and SVGAGI. The CDR3 is 15 residues long. V gave up 5 bases and J gave up 3 bases; unmatched junction bases: 7. Written as DNA, the CDR3 is TGTGCCAGCAGTGTACGGGACAGGATTACAGATACGCAGTATTTT. This sequence encodes CASSVRDRITDTQYF.

The V call is TRBV4-1, the J call TRBJ1-4; D remains unclear. The germline gives CDR1 MGHRA, CDR2 YSYEKL. This CDR3 contains 16 residues. Trimming took 0 bases from V and 3 from J, leaving 11 bases between them. In DNA, the CDR3 is TGCGCCAGCAGCCAAGACAGGATGGGAGCTAATGAAAAACTGTTTTTT. It translates to CASSQDRMGANEKLFF.

The rearrangement uses TRBV9 and TRBJ1-4; TRBD1 matches 7 bases. Trimming removed 4 bases from V and 3 bases from J; junction bases left unmatched: 3. CDR1 and CDR2 (germline): SGDLS, YYNGEE. The CDR3 spans 14 residues. The CDR3, as DNA: TGTGCCAGCAGCAGACAGGGATCTAATGAAAAACTGTTTTTT. Translating gives CASSRQGSNEKLFF.

The chain has TRBV4-1 and TRBJ2-1; no reliable D call. This CDR3 comprises 14 residues. V was pared by 3 bases and J by 6 bases, with 12 bases between. The germline V gene encodes CDR1 MGHRA and CDR2 YSYEKL. The CDR3 DNA follows: TGCGCCAGCAGCCAGAGAGTGAATGCCAATGAGCAGTTCTTC. Protein: CASSQRVNANEQFF.

The genes are TRBV6-5 and TRBJ2-3, with 9 positions matching TRBD1. Germline values: CDR1 MNHEY, CDR2 SVGAGI. With V trimmed by 4 bases and J by 4 bases, 6 bases remained unmatched. The CDR3 totals 15 residues. The CDR3 DNA is TGTGCCAGCAGTTCCGGGACAGGGAACCCAGATACGCAGTATTTT. It is translated as CASSSGTGNPDTQYF.

The J gene is TRBJ2-7, the V gene TRBV27; TRBD2 matches 7 bases. The CDR3 has 14 residues. Per the germline V gene, CDR1 is MNHEY and CDR2 is SMNVEV (reference sequence). Germline trimming cut 3 bases from V and 6 bases from J; bases unmatched to any gene: 8. CDR3 residues: CASSLGGAASEQYF. Written as DNA, the CDR3 is TGTGCCAGCAGTTTGGGAGGGGCCGCCTCCGAGCAGTACTTC.

The gene calls are TRBV4-1 and TRBJ1-5; tentative D call: TRBD1 (5 bases). V lost 6 bases, J lost 3 bases, and 12 bases lay in between. Germline lookup yields CDR1 MGHRA and CDR2 YSYEKL. The CDR3 extends over 14 amino acids. In DNA, the CDR3 is TGCGCCAGCAGTCAAACAGGCTACAATCAGCCCCAGCATTTT. Protein: CASSQTGYNQPQHF.

CDR3 nucleotide sequence: TGTGCCAGCAGTTACTCGTTCGGGGGGCGAGTCTACGAGCAGTACTTC. Its translation is CASSYSFGGRVYEQYF. The rearrangement joins TRBV6-5 to TRBJ2-7; the D gene is possibly TRBD2 (7 bases). The V end was cut by 0 bases, the J end by 3 bases, with 15 bases between. The CDR3 is made up of 16 amino acids. Germline V gene data show CDR1 as MNHEY and CDR2 as SVGAGI.

This clone was recorded only once. This chain joins TRBV7-6 and TRBJ2-7; TRBD2 aligns across 10 bases. Looked up from germline, CDR1 is SGHVS and CDR2 is FNYEAQ. The CDR3 spans 15 residues. The ends lost 5 bases at V and 3 bases at J; junction bases unmatched: 7. CDR3 amino acids: CASSPGLAEFYEQYF. CDR3 DNA sequence: TGTGCCAGCAGCCCTGGACTAGCGGAGTTCTACGAGCAGTACTTC. Filled out from reference TRBV7-6 and TRBJ2-7, the complete variable domain reads GAGVSQSPRYKVTKRGQDVALRCDPISGHVSLYWYRQALGQGPEFLTYFNYEAQQDKSGLPNDRFSAERPEGSISTLTIQRTEQRDSAMYRCASSPGLAEFYEQYFGPGTRLTVT.

This chain joins TRBV6-1 and TRBJ1-3; D unresolved. This CDR3 contains 15 residues. V was pared by 4 bases and J by 3 bases, with 13 bases between. Germline V CDR1 and CDR2: MNHNS, SASEGT. CDR3 loop: CASSAGSRNGNTIYF. CDR3 DNA sequence: TGTGCCAGCAGTGCCGGATCACGGAATGGAAACACCATATATTTT.

Points on this clone: Other DNA sequences in this sample translate to the same CDR3. The V and J genes are TRBV27 and TRBJ2-7; D unclear. This CDR3 is 13 amino acids long. V gave up 3 bases and J gave up 2 bases, with 8 bases separating them. Germline V CDR1 and CDR2: MNHEY, SMNVEV (reference sequence). For the CDR3, the DNA is TGTGCCAGCAGTTTTGGGCTCCCCTACGAGCAGTACTTC. It yields the protein CASSFGLPYEQYF.

The rearrangement joins TRBV4-3 to TRBJ2-3, with TRBD2 matching over 9 bases. The V and J ends lost 3 bases and 2 bases, in that order; junction bases with no gene match: 3. This CDR3 has 15 amino acids. Germline V gene sequence: CDR1 LGHNA, CDR2 YSLEER. CDR3 in amino acids: CASSQTSGPTDTQYF. CDR3 nucleotides: TGCGCCAGCAGCCAGACTAGCGGACCCACAGATACGCAGTATTTT.

The rearrangement links TRBV30 to TRBJ2-3; TRBD2 agrees at 16 bases. The CDR3 length is 18 residues. The trim removed 3 bases at V and 2 bases at J, leaving 8 bases unmatched. CDR1 GTSNPN and CDR2 SVGIG come from the germline V gene (reference sequence). In nucleotides, the CDR3 is TGTGCCTGGAGAACCCCGGGACTAGCGGGAGGGGTCACAGATACGCAGTATTTT. Protein product: CAWRTPGLAGGVTDTQYF.

The genes are TRBV11-2 and TRBJ2-3; D is possibly TRBD2 (5 bases). V lost 2 bases and J lost 2, with 11 bases in between. CDR3 length: 15 amino acids. Germline V gene data show CDR1 as SGHAT and CDR2 as FQNNGV. In nucleotides, the CDR3 is TGTGCCAGCAGCTTATCCTTTAGCGCCACAGATACGCAGTATTTT. Protein sequence: CASSLSFSATDTQYF.

J is TRBJ1-2 and V is TRBV14; no clear D gene. The CDR3 is 13 amino acids. The germline V gene has CDR1 SGHDN and CDR2 FVKESK. Trimming cost V 1 base and J 6 bases, with 9 bases left between them. CDR3 sequence (DNA): TGTGCCAGCAGCCAAGCCCCGTGGGATGGCTACACCTTC. It is translated as CASSQAPWDGYTF.

The chain is built from TRBV7-8 and TRBJ2-7, with 7 bases identical to TRBD2. Germline CDR1 is SGHVS and CDR2 is FQNEAQ. V lost 3 bases, J lost 0 bases, and 5 bases stayed unmatched. This CDR3 region has 15 residues. In DNA, the CDR3 is TGTGCCAGCAGCTTGGGGAGGGAATACTCCTACGAGCAGTACTTC. The encoded protein is CASSLGREYSYEQYF. Full variable domain (remainder filled in from reference TRBV7-8 and TRBJ2-7): GAGVSQSPRYKVAKRGQDVALRCDPISGHVSLFWYQQALGQGPEFLTYFQNEAQLDKSGLPSDRFFAERPEGSVSTLKIQRTQQEDSAVYLCASSLGREYSYEQYFGPGTRLTVT.

V gene TRBV11-2 combines with J gene TRBJ2-2; TRBD1 is a possible D gene (5 bases). Germline values: CDR1 SGHAT, CDR2 FQNNGV. Trimming pared 3 bases from V and 6 bases from J, leaving 8 bases between. The CDR3 totals 13 residues. CDR3 bases: TGTGCCAGCAGCTTGGGGCCAGCCGGGGAGCTGTTTTTT. Translating gives CASSLGPAGELFF.

The chain has TRBV19 and TRBJ2-5; 10 bases line up with TRBD1. Germline trimming cut 5 bases from V and 4 bases from J; bases unmatched to any gene: 16. From germline, CDR1 is LNHDA and CDR2 SQIVND (reference sequence). CDR3 length: 18 residues. This CDR3 is CASSPRGQGSGPGETQYF. CDR3 in DNA: TGTGCCAGTAGTCCTCGGGGACAGGGGTCGGGGCCAGGAGAGACCCAGTACTTC.

This clone has only a few counts. The V and J genes are TRBV13 and TRBJ1-1, with 8 bases matching TRBD1. This CDR3 spans 14 amino acids. Germline values: CDR1 PRHDT, CDR2 FYEKMQ (reference sequence). The trim removed 4 bases at V and 5 bases at J, leaving 6 bases unmatched. The CDR3 DNA is TGTGCCAGCAGCTCCATCGGACAGGGAACTGAAGCTTTCTTT. This translates into CASSSIGQGTEAFF.

The V gene is TRBV29-1, the J gene TRBJ1-5, with a tentative D call TRBD1 (6 bases). The CDR3 covers 13 residues. Germline CDR1 reads SQVTM; CDR2 reads ANQGSEA. CDR3 DNA: TGCTCCTTCTTGACAGGCGGGTATCAGCCCCAGCATTTT. It codes for CSFLTGGYQPQHF.